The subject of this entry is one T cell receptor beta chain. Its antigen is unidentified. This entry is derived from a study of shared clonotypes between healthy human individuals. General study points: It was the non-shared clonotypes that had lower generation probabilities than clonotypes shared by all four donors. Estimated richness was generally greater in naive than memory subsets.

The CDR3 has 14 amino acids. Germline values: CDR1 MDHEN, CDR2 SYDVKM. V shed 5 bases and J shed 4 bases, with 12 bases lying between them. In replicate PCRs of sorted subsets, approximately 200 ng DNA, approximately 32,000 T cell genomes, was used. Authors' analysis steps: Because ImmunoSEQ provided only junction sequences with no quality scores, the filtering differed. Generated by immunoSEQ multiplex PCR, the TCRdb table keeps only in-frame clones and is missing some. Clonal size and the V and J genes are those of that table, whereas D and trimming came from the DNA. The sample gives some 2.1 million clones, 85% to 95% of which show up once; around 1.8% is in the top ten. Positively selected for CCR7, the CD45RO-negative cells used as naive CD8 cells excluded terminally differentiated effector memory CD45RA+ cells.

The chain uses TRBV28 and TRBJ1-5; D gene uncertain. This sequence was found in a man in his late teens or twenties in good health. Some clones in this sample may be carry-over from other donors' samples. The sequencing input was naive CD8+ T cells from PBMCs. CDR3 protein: CASSPPAENQPQHF. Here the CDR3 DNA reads TGTGCCAGCAGTCCCCCGGCAGAAAATCAGCCCCAGCATTTT.